This paragraph reports one T cell receptor (beta chain). The specificity of this receptor is unknown. Within one base of it there is no much larger clone, and no base qualities were kept. These data are taken from a study of T cells after posttransplantation cyclophosphamide (dated by TCRdb to between 2015 and 2016). For context, the study as a whole: T cell repertoire reconstitution was tracked by TRB sequencing after myeloablative bone marrow transplantation in which posttransplantation cyclophosphamide was used as GVHD prophylaxis. Because TRA and TRB clonality were tightly correlated in nine or ten samples, subsequent TCR analyses were focused on TRB only. Blood from all 35 or so PTCy patients with 1-year posttransplant specimens was subjected to TRB sequencing. Samples from a few dozen PTCy-treated patients and approximately 16 related bone marrow donors of those patients were subjected to antigen receptor sequencing. In 3 patients, TRB sequencing was also performed on up to 3 more blood samples taken 2 to 5.2 years after transplant, and in several patients, pretransplant blood was also TRB-sequenced. Public TRB sequences were queried against a database of over 3,500 sequences associated with responses to pathogens, tumor antigens, self-antigens and alloantigens.

From the cysteine up to the phenylalanine, the CDR3 has a length of 16 residues. The sequence is cut down to CDR3 DNA, 48 bases in frame from base 1. CDR1 is given as SGHAT and CDR2 as FQNNGV, both from the germline V gene. Trimming accounts for 3 bases at V and 3 bases at J, while the number of junction bases matched to no gene is 9. What this sample's treatment or condition label stands for: high-dose cyclophosphamide on days +3 and +4 as single-agent GVHD prophylaxis. For conditioning, the PTCy patients got busulfan and fludarabine, then a related or unrelated marrow graft, followed by cyclophosphamide on days +3 and +4. PTCy-treated patients were drawn from a prospective multi-institutional clinical trial. Mononuclear cells from peripheral blood and bone marrow were separated by Ficoll-Hypaque density centrifugation and then cryopreserved. CD4+ and CD8+ T cells, including naive and memory subsets, were sorted by FACS on a FACSAria II.

What the study reported, not specific to this receptor: At 1-2 months, donor-recipient similarity was low but rose over the first year, and the later blood repertoires were often dominated by donor CD8+ memory clones. Across 35 to 45 patients, TRB clonality was highly associated with recipient CMV seropositivity and CMV reactivation, and diversity in PTCy patients was similar to diversity in CNI/methotrexate controls. The TRB repertoires of T cells infiltrating skin or GI tract showed only limited overlap with the TRB repertoires of T cells in blood.

Genomic DNA was the input for TRB sequencing, which was run either with the immunoSEQ assay at survey resolution or with the hsTCRB kit. The authors' analysis ran thus. The immunoSEQ software handled the initial read processing, while the LymphoSeq R package was used for the repertoire analyses. Clonality was computed as 1 minus normalized Shannon entropy; Gini coefficient was also calculated for each TRB dataset. To infer phenotypes in unsorted samples, TRB sequences from sorted subsets of the recipient or donor were mapped onto unsorted samples from the same recipient. This is the immuneACCESS table as TCRdb keeps it, with only in-frame sequences that have V and J called. A part of the clones is gone; compared with another copy, unresolved V genes explain less than half, and the rest is unexplained. V and J calls and clone size are copied from that table; D and trimming were computed from the DNA. The sample contains approximately 1,500 clones, more than 60% of them found a single time. The ten largest clones add up to less than 20% of the sample.

The sequence is built from TRBV11-2 and TRBJ2-3, with 7 middle bases fitting TRBD2. This sample comprised CD4+ T cells sorted from PBMCs, obtained after allogeneic stem cell transplant with posttransplant cyclophosphamide. This clonotype was obtained from a male patient between 45 and 60 years old who received an allogeneic stem cell transplant from an unrelated donor, was CMV-positive, and had acute GVHD only. Following transplantation, part of the T cell population may be supplied by the graft donor rather than the patient. The CDR3 region: CASSLQAAGTTDTQYF. The nucleotide sequence reads as follows: TGTGCCAGCAGCTTGCAAGCAGCGGGAACGACAGATACGCAGTATTTT.